This TCR beta chain was recorded in a study of early T cells in non-severe SARS-CoV-2 infection. Study background: Chains were not paired, and sequencing was done on bulk RNA from unsorted whole blood.

Researchers attached unique molecular identifiers to individual cDNA molecules. TCRdb reprocessed the 5' RACE reads via MiXCR and lists one record per CDR3 protein. Of 40,000 to 45,000 distinct CDR3 sequences detected, about 5.9% appear once; the ten largest clones hold around 7.7%. The CDR3 has 15 amino acids. CDR1 is SGHVS and CDR2 is FQNEAQ in the germline V gene. Trimming took off 6 bases at V and 6 bases at J, with 18 bases between the two ends. Study-wide points: Private and CD4 specificities were missed by VDJdb matching, skewed to anti-spike CD8.

This clonotype showed up just a few times. No antigen is known for it. The V gene is TRBV7-8, the J gene TRBJ1-5; D is perhaps TRBD1 (6 bases). The sequencing here drew on whole blood, taken at baseline. The source of this sequence is an adult who was a healthcare worker with PCR-confirmed SARS-CoV-2 infection or an uninfected control (not recorded which). DNA for the CDR3: TGTGCCAGCAGGCCAATAGCGGGGGCCGGTCAGCCCCAGCATTTT. Encoded protein: CASRPIAGAGQPQHF.